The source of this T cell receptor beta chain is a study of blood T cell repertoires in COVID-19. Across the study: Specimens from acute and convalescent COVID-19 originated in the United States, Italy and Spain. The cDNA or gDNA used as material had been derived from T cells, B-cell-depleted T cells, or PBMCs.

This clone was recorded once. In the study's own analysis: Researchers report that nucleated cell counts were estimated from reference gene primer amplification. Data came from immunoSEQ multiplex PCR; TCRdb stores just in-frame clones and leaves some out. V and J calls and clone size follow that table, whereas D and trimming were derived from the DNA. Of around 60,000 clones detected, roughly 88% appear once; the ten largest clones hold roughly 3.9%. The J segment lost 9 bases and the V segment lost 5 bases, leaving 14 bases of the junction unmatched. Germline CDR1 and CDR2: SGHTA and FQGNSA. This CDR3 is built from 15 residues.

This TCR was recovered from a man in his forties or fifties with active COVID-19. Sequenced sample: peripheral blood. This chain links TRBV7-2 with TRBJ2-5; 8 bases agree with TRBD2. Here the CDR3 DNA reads TGTGCCAGCAGCCTCTCAGGACTAGCTGTAGGAGCCCAGTACTTC. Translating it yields CASSLSGLAVGAQYF.